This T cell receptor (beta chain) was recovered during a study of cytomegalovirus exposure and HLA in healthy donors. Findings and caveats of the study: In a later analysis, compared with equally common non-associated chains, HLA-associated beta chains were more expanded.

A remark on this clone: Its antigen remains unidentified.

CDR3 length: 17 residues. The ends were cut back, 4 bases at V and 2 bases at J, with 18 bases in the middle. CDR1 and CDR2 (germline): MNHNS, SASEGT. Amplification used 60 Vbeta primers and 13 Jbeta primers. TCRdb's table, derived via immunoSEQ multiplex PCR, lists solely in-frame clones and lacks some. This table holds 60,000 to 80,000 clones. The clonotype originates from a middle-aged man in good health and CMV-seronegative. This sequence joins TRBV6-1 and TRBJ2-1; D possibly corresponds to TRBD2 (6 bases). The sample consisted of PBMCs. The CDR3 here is CASSGGRERPAYNEQFF. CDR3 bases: TGTGCCAGCAGTGGGGGTCGGGAGCGTCCGGCCTACAATGAGCAGTTCTTC.